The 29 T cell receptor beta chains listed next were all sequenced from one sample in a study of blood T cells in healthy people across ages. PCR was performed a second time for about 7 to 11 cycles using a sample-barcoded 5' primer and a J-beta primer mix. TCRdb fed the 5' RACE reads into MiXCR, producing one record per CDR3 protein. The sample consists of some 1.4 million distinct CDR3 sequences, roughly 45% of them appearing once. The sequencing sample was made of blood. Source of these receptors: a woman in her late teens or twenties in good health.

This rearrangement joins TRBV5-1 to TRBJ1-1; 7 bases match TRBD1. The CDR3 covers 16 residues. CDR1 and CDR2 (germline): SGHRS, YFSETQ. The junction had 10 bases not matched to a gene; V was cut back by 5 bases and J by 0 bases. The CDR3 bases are TGCGCCAGCAGTCTCCAACCGGGACAGTTGAACACTGAAGCTTTCTTT. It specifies CASSLQPGQLNTEAFF. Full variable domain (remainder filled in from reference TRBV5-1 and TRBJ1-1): KAGVTQTPRYLIKTRGQQVTLSCSPISGHRSVSWYQQTPGQGLQFLFEYFSETQRNKGNFPGRFSGRQFSNSRSEMNVSTLELGDSALYLCASSLQPGQLNTEAFFGQGTRLTVV.

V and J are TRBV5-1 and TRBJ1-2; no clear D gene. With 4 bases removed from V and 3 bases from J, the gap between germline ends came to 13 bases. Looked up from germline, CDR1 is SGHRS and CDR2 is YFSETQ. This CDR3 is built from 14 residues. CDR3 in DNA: TGCGCCAGCAGCGTGGAAGGCCGCGACTATGGCTACACCTTC. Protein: CASSVEGRDYGYTF. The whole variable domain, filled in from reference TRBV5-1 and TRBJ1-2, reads KAGVTQTPRYLIKTRGQQVTLSCSPISGHRSVSWYQQTPGQGLQFLFEYFSETQRNKGNFPGRFSGRQFSNSRSEMNVSTLELGDSALYLCASSVEGRDYGYTFGSGTRLTVV.

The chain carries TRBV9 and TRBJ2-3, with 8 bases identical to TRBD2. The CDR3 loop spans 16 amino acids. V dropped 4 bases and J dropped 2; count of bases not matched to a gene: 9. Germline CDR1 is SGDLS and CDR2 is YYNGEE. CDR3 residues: CASSSRAGEYTDTQYF. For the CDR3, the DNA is TGTGCCAGCAGCTCGCGAGCGGGGGAGTACACAGATACGCAGTATTTT.

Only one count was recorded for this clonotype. CDR3 DNA sequence: TGTGCCAGCAGTCCCAAACAGGAGACCACCTACGAGCAGTACTTC. It translates to CASSPKQETTYEQYF. The chain joins TRBV6-1 to TRBJ2-7; the D gene is possibly TRBD1 (5 bases). Trimming removed 5 bases from V and 2 bases from J, with 16 bases in between. The CDR3 has 15 residues. Germline CDR1 reads MNHNS; CDR2 reads SASEGT.

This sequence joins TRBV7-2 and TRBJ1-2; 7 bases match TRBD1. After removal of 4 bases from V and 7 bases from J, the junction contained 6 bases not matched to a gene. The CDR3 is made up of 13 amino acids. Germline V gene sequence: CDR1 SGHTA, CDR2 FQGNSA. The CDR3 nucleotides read TGTGCCAGCAGCTCGACAGGGATGATTGGCTACACCTTC. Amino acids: CASSSTGMIGYTF.

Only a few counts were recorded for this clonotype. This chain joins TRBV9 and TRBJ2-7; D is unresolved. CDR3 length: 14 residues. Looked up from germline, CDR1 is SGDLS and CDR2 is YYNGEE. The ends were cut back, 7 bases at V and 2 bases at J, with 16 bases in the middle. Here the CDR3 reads CASLSPGGTYEQYF. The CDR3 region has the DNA TGTGCCAGCCTTTCCCCTGGCGGAACCTACGAGCAGTACTTC.

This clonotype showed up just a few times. The CDR3 nucleotides read TGTGCCACCAGTGACCCTACAGGGGATAGCAATCAGCCCCAGCATTTT. Its protein product is CATSDPTGDSNQPQHF. The chain recombines TRBV24-1 with TRBJ1-5, with 7 bases lining up with TRBD1. The length of the CDR3 is 16 residues. V lost 4 bases to trimming and J lost 0 bases; unmatched junction nucleotides: 5. Germline CDR1 and CDR2: KGHDR and SFDVKD.

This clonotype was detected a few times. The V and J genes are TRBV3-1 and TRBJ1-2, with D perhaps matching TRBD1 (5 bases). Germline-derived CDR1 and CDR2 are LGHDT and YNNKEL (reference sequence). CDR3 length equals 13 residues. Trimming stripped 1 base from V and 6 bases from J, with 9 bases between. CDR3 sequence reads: CASSQATENGYTF. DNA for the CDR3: TGTGCCAGCAGCCAAGCGACAGAGAATGGCTACACCTTC. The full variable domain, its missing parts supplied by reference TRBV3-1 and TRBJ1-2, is DTAVSQTPKYLVTQMGNDKSIKCEQNLGHDTMYWYKQDSKKFLKIMFSYNNKELIINETVPNRFSPKSPDKAHLNLHINSLELGDSAVYFCASSQATENGYTFGSGTRLTVV.

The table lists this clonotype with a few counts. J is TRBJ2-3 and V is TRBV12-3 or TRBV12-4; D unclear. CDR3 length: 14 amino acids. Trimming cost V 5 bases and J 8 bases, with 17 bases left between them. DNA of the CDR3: TGTGCCAGCAGTCCGATGGCATCTGTTAGTACGCAGTATTTT. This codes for CASSPMASVSTQYF.

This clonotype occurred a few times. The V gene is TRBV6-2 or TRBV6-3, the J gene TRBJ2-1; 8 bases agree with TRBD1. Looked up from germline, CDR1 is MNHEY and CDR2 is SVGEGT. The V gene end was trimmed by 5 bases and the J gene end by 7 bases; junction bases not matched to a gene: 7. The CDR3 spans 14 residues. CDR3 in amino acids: CASSPRQGSNEQFF. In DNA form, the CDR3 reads TGTGCCAGCAGTCCTCGACAGGGGTCAAATGAGCAGTTCTTC.

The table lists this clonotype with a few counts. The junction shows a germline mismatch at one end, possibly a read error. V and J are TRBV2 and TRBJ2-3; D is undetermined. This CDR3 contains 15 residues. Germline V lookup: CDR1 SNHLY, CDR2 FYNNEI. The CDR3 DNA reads TGTGCCAGCAGTGAAAATGGACCTCCGGCAGAGACGCAGTATTTT. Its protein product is CASSENGPPAETQYF.

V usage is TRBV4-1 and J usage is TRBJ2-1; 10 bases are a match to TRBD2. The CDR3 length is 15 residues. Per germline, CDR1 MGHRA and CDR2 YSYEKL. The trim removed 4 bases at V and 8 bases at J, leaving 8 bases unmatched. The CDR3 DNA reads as TGCGCCAGCAGCCCTACCCAGGGACTAGCGTATGAGCAGTTCTTC. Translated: CASSPTQGLAYEQFF.

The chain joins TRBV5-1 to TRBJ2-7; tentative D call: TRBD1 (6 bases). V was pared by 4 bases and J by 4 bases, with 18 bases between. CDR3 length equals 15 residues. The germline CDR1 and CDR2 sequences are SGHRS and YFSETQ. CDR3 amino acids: CASSPQTGGRYEQYF. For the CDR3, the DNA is TGCGCCAGCAGCCCCCAGACAGGAGGTCGTTACGAGCAGTACTTC. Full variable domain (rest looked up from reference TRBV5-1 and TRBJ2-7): KAGVTQTPRYLIKTRGQQVTLSCSPISGHRSVSWYQQTPGQGLQFLFEYFSETQRNKGNFPGRFSGRQFSNSRSEMNVSTLELGDSALYLCASSPQTGGRYEQYFGPGTRLTVT.

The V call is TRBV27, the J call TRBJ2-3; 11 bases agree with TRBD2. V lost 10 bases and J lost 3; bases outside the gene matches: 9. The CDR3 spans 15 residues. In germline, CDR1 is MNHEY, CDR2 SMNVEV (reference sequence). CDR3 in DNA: TGTGCCACTCAACTAGCGGGGGTATCGACAGATACGCAGTATTTT. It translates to CATQLAGVSTDTQYF.

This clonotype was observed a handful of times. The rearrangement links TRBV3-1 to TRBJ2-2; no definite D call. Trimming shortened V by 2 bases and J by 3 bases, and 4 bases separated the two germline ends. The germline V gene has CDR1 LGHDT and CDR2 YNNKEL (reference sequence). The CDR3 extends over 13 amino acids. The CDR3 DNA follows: TGTGCCAGCAGCCAACCCTACACCGGGGAGCTGTTTTTT. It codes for CASSQPYTGELFF.

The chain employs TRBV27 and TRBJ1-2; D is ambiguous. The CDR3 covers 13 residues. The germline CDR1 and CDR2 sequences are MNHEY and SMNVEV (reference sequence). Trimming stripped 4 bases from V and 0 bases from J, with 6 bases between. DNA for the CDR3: TGTGCCAGCAGTTACCTTCCTAACTATGGCTACACCTTC. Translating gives CASSYLPNYGYTF.

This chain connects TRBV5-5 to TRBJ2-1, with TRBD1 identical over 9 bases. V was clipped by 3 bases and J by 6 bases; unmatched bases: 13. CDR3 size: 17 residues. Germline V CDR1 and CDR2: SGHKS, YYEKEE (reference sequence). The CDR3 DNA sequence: TGTGCCAGCAGCTCGGCCCCACAGGGGGCAGTGTCCAATGAGCAGTTCTTC. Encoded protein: CASSSAPQGAVSNEQFF.

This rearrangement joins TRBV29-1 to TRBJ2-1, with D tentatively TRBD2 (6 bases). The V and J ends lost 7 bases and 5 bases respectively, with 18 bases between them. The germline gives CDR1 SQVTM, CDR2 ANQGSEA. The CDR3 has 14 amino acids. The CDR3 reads CSEKNGTSNNEQFF. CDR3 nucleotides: TGCAGCGAGAAGAACGGGACTTCCAACAATGAGCAGTTCTTC.

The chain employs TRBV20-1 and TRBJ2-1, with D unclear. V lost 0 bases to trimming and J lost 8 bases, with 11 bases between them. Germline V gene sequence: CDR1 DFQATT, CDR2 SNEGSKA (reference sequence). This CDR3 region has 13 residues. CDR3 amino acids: CSARDSRYDEQFF. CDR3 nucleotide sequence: TGCAGTGCTAGAGATTCGCGTTACGATGAGCAGTTCTTC.

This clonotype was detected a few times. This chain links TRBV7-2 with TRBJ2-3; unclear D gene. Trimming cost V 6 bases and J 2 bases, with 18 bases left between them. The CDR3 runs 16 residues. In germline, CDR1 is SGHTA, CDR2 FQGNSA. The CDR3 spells CASSPAGYHPTDTQYF. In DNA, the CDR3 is TGTGCCAGCAGTCCGGCTGGCTACCACCCCACAGATACGCAGTATTTT.

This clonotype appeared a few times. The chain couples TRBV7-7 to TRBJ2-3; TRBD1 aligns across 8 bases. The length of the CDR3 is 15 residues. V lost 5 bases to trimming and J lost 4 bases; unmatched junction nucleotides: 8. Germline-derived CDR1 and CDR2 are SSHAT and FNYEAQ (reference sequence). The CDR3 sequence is CASSPTQGAADTQYF. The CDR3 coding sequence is TGTGCCAGCAGCCCCACCCAGGGGGCCGCAGATACGCAGTATTTT.

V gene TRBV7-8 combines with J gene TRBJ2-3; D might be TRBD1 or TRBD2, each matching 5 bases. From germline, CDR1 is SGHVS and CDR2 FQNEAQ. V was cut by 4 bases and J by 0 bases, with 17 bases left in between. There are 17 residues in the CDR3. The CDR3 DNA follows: TGTGCCAGCAGCTCCGCTGCTGGGGGAACTAGCACAGATACGCAGTATTTT. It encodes CASSSAAGGTSTDTQYF.

The CDR3 DNA sequence: TGCAGCGCTGTAGGGGGCGGTCTTAATAATTCACCCCTCCACTTT. It translates to CSAVGGGLNNSPLHF. The chain uses TRBV20-1 and TRBJ1-6, with TRBD1 identical over 7 bases. The CDR3 loop spans 15 amino acids. CDR1 is DFQATT, CDR2 SNEGSKA, per germline (reference sequence).

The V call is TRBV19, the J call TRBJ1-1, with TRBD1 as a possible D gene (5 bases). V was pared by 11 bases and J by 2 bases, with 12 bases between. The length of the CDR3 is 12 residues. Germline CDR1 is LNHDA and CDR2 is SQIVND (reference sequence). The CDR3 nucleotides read TGTGCCGCCTCGGGGCTTAACACTGAAGCTTTCTTT. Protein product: CAASGLNTEAFF.

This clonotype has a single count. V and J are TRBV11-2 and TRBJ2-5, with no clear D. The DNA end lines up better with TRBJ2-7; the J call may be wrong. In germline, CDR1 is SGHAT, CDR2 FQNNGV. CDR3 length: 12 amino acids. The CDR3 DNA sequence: TGTGCCAGCAGCTTAGAAAGAAGCGAGCAGTACTTC. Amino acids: CASSLERSEQYF.

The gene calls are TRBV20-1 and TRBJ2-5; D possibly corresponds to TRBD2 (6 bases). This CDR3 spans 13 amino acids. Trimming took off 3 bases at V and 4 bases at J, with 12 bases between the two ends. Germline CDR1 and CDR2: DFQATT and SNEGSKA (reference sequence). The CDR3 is CSASWLATETQYF. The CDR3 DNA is TGCAGTGCTAGTTGGCTAGCGACAGAGACCCAGTACTTC.

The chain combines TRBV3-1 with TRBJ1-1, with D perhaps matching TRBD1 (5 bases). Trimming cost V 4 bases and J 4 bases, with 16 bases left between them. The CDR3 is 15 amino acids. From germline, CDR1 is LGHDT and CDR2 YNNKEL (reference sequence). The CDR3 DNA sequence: TGTGCCAGCAGCCCACCGGGAAAGGGGAGCACTGAAGCTTTCTTT. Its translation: CASSPPGKGSTEAFF.

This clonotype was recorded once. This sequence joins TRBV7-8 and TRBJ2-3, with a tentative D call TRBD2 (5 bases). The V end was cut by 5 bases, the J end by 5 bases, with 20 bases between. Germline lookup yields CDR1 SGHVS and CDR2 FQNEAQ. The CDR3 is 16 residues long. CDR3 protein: CASSGGGVDVIDTQYF. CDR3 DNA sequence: TGTGCCAGCAGCGGAGGTGGGGTAGATGTGATAGATACGCAGTATTTT.

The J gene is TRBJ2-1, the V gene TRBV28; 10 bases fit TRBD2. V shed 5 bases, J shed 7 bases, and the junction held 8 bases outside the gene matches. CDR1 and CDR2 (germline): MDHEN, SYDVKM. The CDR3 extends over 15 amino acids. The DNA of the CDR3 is TGTGCCAGCAGTGTAATAGCGGGGGGTTTAAATGAGCAGTTCTTC. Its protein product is CASSVIAGGLNEQFF.